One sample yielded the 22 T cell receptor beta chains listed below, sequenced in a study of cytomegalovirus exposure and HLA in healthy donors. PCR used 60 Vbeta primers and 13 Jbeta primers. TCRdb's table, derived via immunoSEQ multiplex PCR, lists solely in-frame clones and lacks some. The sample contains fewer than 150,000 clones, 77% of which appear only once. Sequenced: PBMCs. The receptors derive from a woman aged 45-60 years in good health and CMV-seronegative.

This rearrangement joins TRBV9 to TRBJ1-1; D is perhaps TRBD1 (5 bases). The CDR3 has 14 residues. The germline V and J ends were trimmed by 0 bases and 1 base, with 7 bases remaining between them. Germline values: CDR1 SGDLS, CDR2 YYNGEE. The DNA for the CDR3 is TGTGCCAGCAGCGTAGGGGGCCCGAACACTGAAGCTTTCTTT. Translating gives CASSVGGPNTEAFF.

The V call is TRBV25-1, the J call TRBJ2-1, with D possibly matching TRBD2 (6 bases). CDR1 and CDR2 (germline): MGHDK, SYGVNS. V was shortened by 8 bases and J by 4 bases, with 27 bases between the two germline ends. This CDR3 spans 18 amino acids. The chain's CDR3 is CASRPSTGAGPIYNEQFF. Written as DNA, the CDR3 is TGTGCCAGCCGGCCTTCTACAGGTGCGGGGCCTATTTACAATGAGCAGTTCTTC.

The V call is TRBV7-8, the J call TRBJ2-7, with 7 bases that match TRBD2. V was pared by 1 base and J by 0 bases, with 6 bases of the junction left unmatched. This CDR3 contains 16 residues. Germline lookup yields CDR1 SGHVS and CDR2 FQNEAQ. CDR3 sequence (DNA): TGTGCCAGCAGCTTAGGGCTAGCGGCCGCCTCCTACGAGCAGTACTTC. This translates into CASSLGLAAASYEQYF.

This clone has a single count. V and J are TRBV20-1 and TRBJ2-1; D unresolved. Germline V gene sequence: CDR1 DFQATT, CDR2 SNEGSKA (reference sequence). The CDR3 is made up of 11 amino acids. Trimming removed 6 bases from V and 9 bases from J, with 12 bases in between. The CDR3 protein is CSARTSVEQFF. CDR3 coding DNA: TGCAGTGCCAGAACAAGTGTTGAGCAGTTCTTC.

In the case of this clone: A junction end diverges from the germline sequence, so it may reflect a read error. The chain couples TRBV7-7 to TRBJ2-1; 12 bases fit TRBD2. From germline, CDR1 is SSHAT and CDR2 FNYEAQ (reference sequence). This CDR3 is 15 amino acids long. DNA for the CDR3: TGTGCTAGCAGCGTCGGGACTAGCGGGTACAATGAGCAGTTCTTC. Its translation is CASSVGTSGYNEQFF.

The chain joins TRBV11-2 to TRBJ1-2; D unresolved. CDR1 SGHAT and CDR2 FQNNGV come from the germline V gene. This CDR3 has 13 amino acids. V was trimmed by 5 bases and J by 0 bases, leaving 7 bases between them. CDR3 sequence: CASSLLANYGYTF. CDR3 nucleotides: TGTGCCAGCAGCCTGTTAGCTAACTATGGCTACACCTTC.

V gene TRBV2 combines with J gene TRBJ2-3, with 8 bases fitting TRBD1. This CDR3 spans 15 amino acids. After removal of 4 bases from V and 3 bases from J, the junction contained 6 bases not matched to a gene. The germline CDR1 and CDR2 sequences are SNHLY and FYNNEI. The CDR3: CASSASGTGTDTQYF. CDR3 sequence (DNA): TGTGCCAGCAGTGCATCAGGGACAGGTACAGATACGCAGTATTTT.

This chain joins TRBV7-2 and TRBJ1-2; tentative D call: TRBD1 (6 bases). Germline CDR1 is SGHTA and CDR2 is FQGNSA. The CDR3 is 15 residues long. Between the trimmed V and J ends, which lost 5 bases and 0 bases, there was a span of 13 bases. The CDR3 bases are TGTGCCAGCAGCCGGATACGGACAGCTAACTATGGCTACACCTTC. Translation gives CASSRIRTANYGYTF.

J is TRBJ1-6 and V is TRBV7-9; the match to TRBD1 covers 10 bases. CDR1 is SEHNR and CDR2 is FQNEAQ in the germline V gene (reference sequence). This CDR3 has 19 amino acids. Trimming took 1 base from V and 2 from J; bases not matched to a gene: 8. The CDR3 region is CASSLGGTGAPTYNSPLHF. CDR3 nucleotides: TGTGCCAGCAGCTTAGGTGGGACAGGGGCTCCCACCTATAATTCACCCCTCCACTTT.

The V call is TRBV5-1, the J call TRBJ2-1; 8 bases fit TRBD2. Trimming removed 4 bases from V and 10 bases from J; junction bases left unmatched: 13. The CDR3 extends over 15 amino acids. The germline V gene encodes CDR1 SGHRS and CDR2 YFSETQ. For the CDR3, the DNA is TGCGCCAGCAGCGTGGAGGCCCCGGGGGGGTACGAGCAGTTCTTC. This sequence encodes CASSVEAPGGYEQFF.

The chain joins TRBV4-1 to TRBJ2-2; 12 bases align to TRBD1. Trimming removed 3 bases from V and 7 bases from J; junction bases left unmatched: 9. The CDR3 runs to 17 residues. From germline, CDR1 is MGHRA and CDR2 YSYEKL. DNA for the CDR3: TGCGCCAGCAGCCAGAGCTGGGACAGGGGGCGATACGGGGAGCTGTTTTTT. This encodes CASSQSWDRGRYGELFF.

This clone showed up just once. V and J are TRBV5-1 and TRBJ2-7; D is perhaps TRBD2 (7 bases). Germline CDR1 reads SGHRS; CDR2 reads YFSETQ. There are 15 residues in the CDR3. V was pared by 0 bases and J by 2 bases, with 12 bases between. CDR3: CASSLEGGGPYEQYF. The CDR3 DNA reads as TGCGCCAGCAGCTTGGAGGGAGGGGGTCCCTACGAGCAGTACTTC.

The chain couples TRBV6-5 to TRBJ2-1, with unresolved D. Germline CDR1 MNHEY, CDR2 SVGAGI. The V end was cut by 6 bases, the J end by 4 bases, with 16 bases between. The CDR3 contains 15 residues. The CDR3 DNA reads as TGTGCCAGCAGCCGCGGTGGAGAGGTTTACAATGAGCAGTTCTTC. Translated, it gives CASSRGGEVYNEQFF.

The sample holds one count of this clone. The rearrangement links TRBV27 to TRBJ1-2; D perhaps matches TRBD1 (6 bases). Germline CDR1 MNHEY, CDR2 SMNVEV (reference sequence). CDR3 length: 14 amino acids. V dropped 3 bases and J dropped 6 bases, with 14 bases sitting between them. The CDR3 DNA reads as TGTGCCAGCAGTTTCGGCCCTGGGGGCGATGGCTACACCTTC. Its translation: CASSFGPGGDGYTF.

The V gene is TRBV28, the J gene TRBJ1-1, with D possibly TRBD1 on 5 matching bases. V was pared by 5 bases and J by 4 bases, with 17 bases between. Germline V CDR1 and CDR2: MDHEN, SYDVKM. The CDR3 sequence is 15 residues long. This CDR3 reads CASSPPLLGPTEAFF. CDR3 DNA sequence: TGTGCCAGCAGTCCCCCTTTGTTGGGGCCCACTGAAGCTTTCTTT.

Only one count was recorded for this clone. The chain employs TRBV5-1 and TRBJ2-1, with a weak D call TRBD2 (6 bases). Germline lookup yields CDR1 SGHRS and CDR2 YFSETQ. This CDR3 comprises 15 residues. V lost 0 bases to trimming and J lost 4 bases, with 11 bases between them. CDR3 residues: CASSLAASAYNEQFF. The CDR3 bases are TGCGCCAGCAGCTTGGCGGCTAGCGCTTACAATGAGCAGTTCTTC.

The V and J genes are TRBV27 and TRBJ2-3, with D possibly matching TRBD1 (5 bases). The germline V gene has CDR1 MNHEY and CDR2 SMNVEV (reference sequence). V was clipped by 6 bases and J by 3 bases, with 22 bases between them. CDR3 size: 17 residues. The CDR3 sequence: CASRILSWGETTDTQYF. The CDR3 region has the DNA TGTGCCAGCAGGATACTCTCTTGGGGCGAAACAACAGATACGCAGTATTTT.

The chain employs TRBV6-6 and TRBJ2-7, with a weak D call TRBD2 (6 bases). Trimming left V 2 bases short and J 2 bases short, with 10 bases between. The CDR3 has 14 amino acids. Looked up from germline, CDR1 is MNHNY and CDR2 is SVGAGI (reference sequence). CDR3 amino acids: CASSYREPTYEQYF. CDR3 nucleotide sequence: TGTGCCAGCAGTTACCGGGAGCCGACCTACGAGCAGTACTTC.

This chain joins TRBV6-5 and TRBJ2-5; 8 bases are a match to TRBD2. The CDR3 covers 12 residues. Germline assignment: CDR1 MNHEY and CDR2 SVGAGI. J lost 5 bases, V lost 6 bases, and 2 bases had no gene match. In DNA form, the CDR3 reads TGTGCCAGCAGGGGCGGGGGGGAGACCCAGTACTTC. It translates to CASRGGGETQYF.

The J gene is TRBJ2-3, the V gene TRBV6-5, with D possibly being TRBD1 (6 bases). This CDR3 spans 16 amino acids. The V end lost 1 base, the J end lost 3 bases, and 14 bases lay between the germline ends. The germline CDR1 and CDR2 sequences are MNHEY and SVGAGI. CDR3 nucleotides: TGTGCCAGCAGTTACTTGGGGGCGTCAGGTACAGATACGCAGTATTTT. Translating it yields CASSYLGASGTDTQYF.

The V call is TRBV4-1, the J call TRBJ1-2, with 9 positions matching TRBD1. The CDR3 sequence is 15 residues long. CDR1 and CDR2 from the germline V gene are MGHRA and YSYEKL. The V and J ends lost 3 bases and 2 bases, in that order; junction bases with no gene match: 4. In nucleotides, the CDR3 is TGCGCCAGCAGCCAGACCGGGACAGGGAACTATGGCTACACCTTC. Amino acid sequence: CASSQTGTGNYGYTF.

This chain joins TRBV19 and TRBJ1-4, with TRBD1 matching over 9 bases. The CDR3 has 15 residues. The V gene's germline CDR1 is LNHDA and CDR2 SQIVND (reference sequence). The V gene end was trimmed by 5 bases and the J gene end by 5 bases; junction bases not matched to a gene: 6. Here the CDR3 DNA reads TGTGCCAGTAGTGTCTCCGGGACAGGGAATGAAAAACTGTTTTTT. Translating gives CASSVSGTGNEKLFF.